Described below is a single TCR beta chain sequence and its context. Its antigen is currently unknown. Both 60 Vbeta primers and 13 Jbeta primers went into the PCR. Assay: immunoSEQ multiplex PCR; the TCRdb copy retains only in-frame clones and omits some. The table shows around 100,000 clones, with roughly 85% occurring only once. The sample originates from a study of cytomegalovirus exposure and HLA in healthy donors. Findings and caveats of the study: Follow-up analysis later connected one missense variant in DCLRE1C with trimming of TCR beta V- and J-genes. Association of 15,000 to 20,000 TCR beta sequences with HLA alleles was found at 0.05 false discovery rate in a later analysis. An apparent linkage of common viral pathogens to several of the most significant clusters emerged in a later analysis.

The germline gives CDR1 MDHEN, CDR2 SYDVKM. CDR3 length: 19 residues. The V and J ends lost 10 bases and 1 base, in that order; junction bases with no gene match: 21. The material sequenced was PBMCs. The TCR sequence derives from a man aged 25-45 years in good health and CMV-seropositive. The rearrangement links TRBV28 to TRBJ2-5, with 10 bases that match TRBD2. CDR3 DNA sequence: TGTGCCACCACAGGCTCGGGAACTAGCGGGGAGCGGGCCCAAGAGACCCAGTACTTC. Translated: CATTGSGTSGERAQETQYF. Full variable domain (missing parts from reference TRBV28 and TRBJ2-5): DVKVTQSSRYLVKRTGEKVFLECVQDMDHENMFWYRQDPGLGLRLIYFSYDVKMKEKGDIPEGYSVSREKKERFSLILESASTNQTSMYLCATTGSGTSGERAQETQYFGPGTRLLVL.